This T cell receptor (beta chain) was identified during a study of PD-L1 blockade in urothelial cancer (dated by TCRdb to the late 2010s). Concerning the study at large: All patients started therapy around 2014 and received atezolizumab 1,200 mg intravenously every 3 weeks. Patients had an ECOG performance status of 0 or 1 and had received between 0 and 3 prior chemotherapy regimens. In the same patients, pretreatment tumors underwent whole exome sequencing and RNA sequencing in addition to TCR sequencing. Blood samples were analyzed at 3 weeks after treatment start (second dose) and at 6 weeks after treatment start. TCR sequencing covered pretreatment tumor samples and matched, serially collected peripheral blood taken before and after atezolizumab treatment. Over 28 patients had pretreatment blood TCR-seq, roughly 24 had at least one posttreatment blood collection, and roughly 24 had tumor TCR-seq. Durable clinical benefit was defined as progression-free survival longer than 6 months, and TCR features were also tested against progression-free and overall survival. The study was an exploratory multi-omic analysis of somatic, immune and clinical correlates of response to PD-L1 blockade with atezolizumab in urothelial cancer. A median of around 150,000 T cells and just over 80,000 unique TCRs was obtained from blood samples, and a median clonality of around 0.072 was observed. About 85% of the roughly 29 patients were males with bladder-origin urothelial cancer, and about two thirds of the roughly 30 reported a prior smoking history. Durable clinical benefit was achieved by nine patients and was not achieved by 20 patients. The full study reports these points: Improved progression-free and overall survival was found to be associated with pretreatment peripheral blood TCR clonality below the median. At 3 weeks after the start of treatment, tumor-associated TCR clones in peripheral blood had expanded more in patients with durable benefit (n ≈ 22, p = 0.022). Small sample size (n ≈ 30) and many exploratory analyses mean the results are intended to be hypothesis-generating.

Each PCR received spiked-in synthetic TCR analog templates so that absolute template abundance could be estimated from read counts. The immunoSEQ assay used bias-controlled V and J gene primers to amplify TCRbeta CDR3 regions from genomic DNA. Sequencing of rearranged TCRbeta segments was performed at approximately 20X coverage. Per the authors' processing: Clustering was used to correct sequencing errors, and CDR3s were annotated against IMGT to assign V, D and J genes. Out-of-frame and stop-codon sequences were excluded, and only productive TCRbeta rearrangements were used in downstream analyses. To compute clonality, Shannon entropy was normalized by the log of the number of unique productive sequences and then subtracted from one. Clones differing between time points or between blood and tumor were identified by Fisher's exact test with Benjamini-Hochberg correction at adjusted p below 0.01. As stored in TCRdb, this immuneACCESS dataset retains in-frame rearrangements with V and J assigned. A fraction of the clones does not appear; measured against another copy, unresolved V genes explain less than half of the discrepancy, and the remainder lacks a known reason. D and trimming come from the DNA, and the V and J calls and clone size come from that table. The sample table contains 60,000 to 65,000 clones; only one count was recorded for under 90% of them. The ten largest clones capture 3.2% of the sample.

The sample's time point, from its label and the paper: pretreatment peripheral blood. A cohort of 25 to 35 patients with locally advanced or metastatic urothelial carcinoma, treated at Memorial Sloan Kettering on a trial protocol, was included. Peripheral blood mononuclear cells were collected pretreatment and during treatment, at between 1 and 8 total time points per patient. The Qiagen DNeasy Blood extraction kit was used to purify genomic DNA from total PBMCs and from tumor samples. PBMCs were collected pretreatment and during treatment, and were isolated and stored as previously described. From cysteine to phenylalanine, the CDR3 is 16 amino acids long. Only the CDR3 portion is preserved as DNA: 48 bases, with reading frame beginning at the first base. With respect to this clone: Its antigen target is currently unknown. Qualities for individual bases were not recorded, and no much larger clone is one base off.

The sample consisted of PBMCs, taken around atezolizumab (anti-PD-L1) treatment. This sequence originates from a man between 65 and 85 years old with urothelial cancer. Rearrangement joined TRBV21-1 to TRBJ1-2; whether TRBD1, the table's D call, matches the DNA was not checked. TRBV21-1 represents a pseudogene. The encoded CDR3 is CASSPSGQSTSYGYTF. At the DNA level, the sequence is TGTGCCAGCAGCCCATCGGGACAGTCGACTAGCTATGGCTACACCTTC.